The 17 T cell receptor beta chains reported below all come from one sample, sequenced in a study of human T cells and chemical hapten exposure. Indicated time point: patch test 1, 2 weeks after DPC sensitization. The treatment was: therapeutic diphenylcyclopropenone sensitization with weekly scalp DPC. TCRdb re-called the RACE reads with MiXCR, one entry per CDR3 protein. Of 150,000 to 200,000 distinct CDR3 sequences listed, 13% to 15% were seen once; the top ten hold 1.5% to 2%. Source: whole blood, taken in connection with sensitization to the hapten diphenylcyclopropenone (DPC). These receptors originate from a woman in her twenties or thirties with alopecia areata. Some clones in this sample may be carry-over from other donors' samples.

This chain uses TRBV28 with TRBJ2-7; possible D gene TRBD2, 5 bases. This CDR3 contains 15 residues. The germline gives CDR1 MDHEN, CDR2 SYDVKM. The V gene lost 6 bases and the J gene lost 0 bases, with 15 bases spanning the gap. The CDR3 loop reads CASSPPEGGSYEQYF. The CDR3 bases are TGTGCCAGCAGCCCCCCCGAGGGCGGCTCCTACGAGCAGTACTTC.

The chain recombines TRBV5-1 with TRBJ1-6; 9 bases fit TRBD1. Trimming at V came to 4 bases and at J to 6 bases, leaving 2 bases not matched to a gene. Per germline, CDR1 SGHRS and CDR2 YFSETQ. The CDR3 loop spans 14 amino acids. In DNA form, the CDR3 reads TGCGCCAGCAGCACGGACAGGGGTAATTCACCCCTCCACTTT. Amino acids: CASSTDRGNSPLHF. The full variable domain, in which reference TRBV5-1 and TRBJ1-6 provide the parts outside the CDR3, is KAGVTQTPRYLIKTRGQQVTLSCSPISGHRSVSWYQQTPGQGLQFLFEYFSETQRNKGNFPGRFSGRQFSNSRSEMNVSTLELGDSALYLCASSTDRGNSPLHFGNGTRLTVT.

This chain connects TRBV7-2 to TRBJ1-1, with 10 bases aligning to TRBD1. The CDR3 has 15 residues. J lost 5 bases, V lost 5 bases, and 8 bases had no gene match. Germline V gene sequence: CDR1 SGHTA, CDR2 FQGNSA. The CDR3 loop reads CASSPWTGGRTEAFF. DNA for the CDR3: TGTGCCAGCAGCCCCTGGACAGGGGGTCGAACTGAAGCTTTCTTT.

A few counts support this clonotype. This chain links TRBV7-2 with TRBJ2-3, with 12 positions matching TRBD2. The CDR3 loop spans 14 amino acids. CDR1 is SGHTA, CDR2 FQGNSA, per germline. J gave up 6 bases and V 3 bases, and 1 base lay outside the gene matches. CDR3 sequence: CASSFTSGGDTQYF. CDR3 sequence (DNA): TGTGCCAGCAGCTTTACTAGCGGGGGGGATACGCAGTATTTT.

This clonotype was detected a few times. This CDR3 is CASSPPSGAHEKLFF. The CDR3 nucleotides read TGTGCCAGCTCACCACCGTCGGGGGCCCATGAAAAACTGTTTTTT. This chain joins TRBV18 and TRBJ1-4; weak D call: TRBD1 (6 bases). Germline V gene sequence: CDR1 KGHSH, CDR2 LQKENI. The germline V and J ends were trimmed by 0 bases and 6 bases, with 11 bases remaining between them. The CDR3 totals 15 residues.

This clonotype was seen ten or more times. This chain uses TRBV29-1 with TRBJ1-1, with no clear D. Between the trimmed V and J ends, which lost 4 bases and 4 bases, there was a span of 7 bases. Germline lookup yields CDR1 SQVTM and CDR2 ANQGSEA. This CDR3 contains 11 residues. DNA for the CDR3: TGCAGCGTTGTAGGGCGCACTGAAGCTTTCTTT. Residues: CSVVGRTEAFF.

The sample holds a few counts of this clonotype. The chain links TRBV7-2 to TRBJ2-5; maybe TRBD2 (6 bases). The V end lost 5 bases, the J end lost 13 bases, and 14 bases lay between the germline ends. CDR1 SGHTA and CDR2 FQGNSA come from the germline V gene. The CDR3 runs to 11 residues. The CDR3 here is CASSGSGLGYF. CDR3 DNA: TGTGCCAGCAGCGGAAGCGGGCTAGGGTACTTC.

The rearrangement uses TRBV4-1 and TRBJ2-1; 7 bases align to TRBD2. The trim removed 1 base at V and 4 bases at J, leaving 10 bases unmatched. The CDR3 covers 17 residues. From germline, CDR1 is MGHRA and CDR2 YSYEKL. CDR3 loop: CASSQGVVAGFYNEQFF. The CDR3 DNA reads TGCGCCAGCAGCCAAGGGGTGGTAGCGGGCTTTTACAATGAGCAGTTCTTC.

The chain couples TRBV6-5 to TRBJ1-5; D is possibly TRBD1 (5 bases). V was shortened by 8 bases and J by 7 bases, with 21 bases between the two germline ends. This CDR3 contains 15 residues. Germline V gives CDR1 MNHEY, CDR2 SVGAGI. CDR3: CASSNLGRAEQPQHF. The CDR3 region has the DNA TGTGCCAGCTCCAACCTTGGCAGGGCAGAGCAGCCCCAGCATTTT.

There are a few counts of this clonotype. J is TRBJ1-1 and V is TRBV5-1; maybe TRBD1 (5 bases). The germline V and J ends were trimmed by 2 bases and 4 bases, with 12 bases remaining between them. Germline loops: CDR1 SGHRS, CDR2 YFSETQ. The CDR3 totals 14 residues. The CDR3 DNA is TGCGCCAGCAGCTTCTCTTCGCAGGGCACTGAAGCTTTCTTT. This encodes CASSFSSQGTEAFF.

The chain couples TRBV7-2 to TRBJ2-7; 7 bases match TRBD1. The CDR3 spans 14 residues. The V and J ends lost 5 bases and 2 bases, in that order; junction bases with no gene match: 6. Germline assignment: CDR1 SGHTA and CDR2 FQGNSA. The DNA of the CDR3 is TGTGCCAGCAGCCTCCGGGACAGAGCCTACGAGCAGTACTTC. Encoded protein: CASSLRDRAYEQYF.

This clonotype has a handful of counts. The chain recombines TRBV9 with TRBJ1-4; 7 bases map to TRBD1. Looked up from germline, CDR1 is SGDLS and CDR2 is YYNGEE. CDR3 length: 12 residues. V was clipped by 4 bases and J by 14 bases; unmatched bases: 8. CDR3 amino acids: CASSPTGASLFF. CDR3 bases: TGTGCCAGCAGCCCTACAGGGGCGAGTCTGTTTTTT.

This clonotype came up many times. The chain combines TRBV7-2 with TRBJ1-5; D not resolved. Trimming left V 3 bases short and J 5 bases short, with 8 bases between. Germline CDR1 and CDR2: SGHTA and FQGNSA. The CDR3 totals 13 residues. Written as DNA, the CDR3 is TGTGCCAGCAGCTTTGATCGGGATCAGCCCCAGCATTTT. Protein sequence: CASSFDRDQPQHF.

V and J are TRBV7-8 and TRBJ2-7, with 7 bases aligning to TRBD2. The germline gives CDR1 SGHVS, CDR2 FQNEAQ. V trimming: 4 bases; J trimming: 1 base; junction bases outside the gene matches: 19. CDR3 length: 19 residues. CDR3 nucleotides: TGTGCCAGCAGCTCCGACGTACAGACAGCGGGGCGACGATCCTACGAGCAGTACTTC. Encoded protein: CASSSDVQTAGRRSYEQYF. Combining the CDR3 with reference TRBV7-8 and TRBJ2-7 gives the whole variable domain GAGVSQSPRYKVAKRGQDVALRCDPISGHVSLFWYQQALGQGPEFLTYFQNEAQLDKSGLPSDRFFAERPEGSVSTLKIQRTQQEDSAVYLCASSSDVQTAGRRSYEQYFGPGTRLTVT.

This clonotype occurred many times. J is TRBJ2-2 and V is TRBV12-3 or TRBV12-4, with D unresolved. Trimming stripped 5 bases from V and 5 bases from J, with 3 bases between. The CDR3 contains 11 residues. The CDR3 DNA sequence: TGTGCCAGCAGTAGTACCGGGGAGCTGTTTTTT. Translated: CASSSTGELFF.

CDR3 sequence (DNA): TGTGCCAGCAGGGCTGGGACAGGTGGTAGGAACGAGCAGTACTTC. It codes for CASRAGTGGRNEQYF. The chain combines TRBV6-1 with TRBJ2-7, with TRBD1 matching over 8 bases. V lost 6 bases, J lost 5 bases, and 12 bases stayed unmatched. In germline, CDR1 is MNHNS, CDR2 SASEGT. CDR3 length: 15 residues.

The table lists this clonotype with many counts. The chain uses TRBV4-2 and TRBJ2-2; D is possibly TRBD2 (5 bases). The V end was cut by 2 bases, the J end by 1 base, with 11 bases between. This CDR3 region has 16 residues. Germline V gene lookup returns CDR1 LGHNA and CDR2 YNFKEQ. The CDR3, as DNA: TGTGCCAGCAGCCAAAGGAGGTCCCAGAACACCGGGGAGCTGTTTTTT. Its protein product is CASSQRRSQNTGELFF.